This passage covers 27 T cell receptor beta chains from one sample sequenced in a study of blood T cell repertoires in COVID-19. Data came from immunoSEQ multiplex PCR; TCRdb stores just in-frame clones and leaves some out. Among 57,000 or so clones listed, about 78% were seen once. The specimen sequenced was peripheral blood. These receptors were obtained from a man in his fifties with active or convalescent COVID-19.

The V and J genes are TRBV10-3 and TRBJ1-3; D gene uncertain. The V end was cut by 8 bases, the J end by 2 bases, with 10 bases between. CDR3 length: 13 amino acids. Looked up from germline, CDR1 is ENHRY and CDR2 is SYGVKD. CDR3: CAIALGPGNTIYF. The CDR3, as DNA: TGTGCCATCGCACTTGGGCCTGGAAACACCATATATTTT.

This clone has ten or more counts. The chain uses TRBV19 and TRBJ2-7; 9 bases match TRBD1. The CDR3 spans 15 residues. Trimming took 11 bases from V and 2 from J; bases not matched to a gene: 13. Germline V gene data show CDR1 as LNHDA and CDR2 as SQIVND (reference sequence). CDR3 coding DNA: TGTGCCGCATCCTCCGGGACAGGGAGAACCTACGAGCAGTACTTC. This codes for CAASSGTGRTYEQYF.

This clone was observed at least ten times. The chain is built from TRBV7-9 and TRBJ1-1; D not certain. V dropped 4 bases and J dropped 5 bases, with 17 bases sitting between them. This CDR3 is 15 amino acids long. Germline values: CDR1 SEHNR, CDR2 FQNEAQ (reference sequence). The CDR3, as DNA: TGTGCCAGCAGCTATGACGCGTTCGGGAGGACTGAAGCTTTCTTT. Protein: CASSYDAFGRTEAFF.

This chain links TRBV6-1 with TRBJ1-1, with 7 bases aligning to TRBD1. The CDR3 is made up of 13 amino acids. The V gene's germline CDR1 is MNHNS and CDR2 SASEGT. J gave up 8 bases and V 3 bases, and 6 bases lay outside the gene matches. This CDR3 is CASSDSGGREAFF. CDR3 in DNA: TGTGCCAGCAGTGATTCAGGGGGTAGGGAAGCTTTCTTT.

V gene TRBV15 combines with J gene TRBJ2-7, with 7 bases matching TRBD1. J gave up 0 bases and V 3 bases, and 5 bases lay outside the gene matches. Germline V gives CDR1 LNHNV, CDR2 YYDKDF (reference sequence). There are 15 residues in the CDR3. CDR3 DNA: TGTGCCACCAGCAGCCTCGGGGACAGCTCCTACGAGCAGTACTTC. It translates to CATSSLGDSSYEQYF. The whole variable domain, remainder taken from reference TRBV15 and TRBJ2-7, is DAMVIQNPRYQVTQFGKPVTLSCSQTLNHNVMYWYQQKSSQAPKLLFHYYDKDFNNEADTPDNFQSRRPNTSFCFLDIRSPGLGDTAMYLCATSSLGDSSYEQYFGPGTRLTVT.

The CDR3 coding sequence is TGTGCCAGCAGCCTAGAAGACAGGAAGGGCACTGAAGCTTTCTTT. Encoded protein: CASSLEDRKGTEAFF. This rearrangement joins TRBV3-1 (or the pseudogene TRBV3-2) to TRBJ1-1; a weak D match, TRBD1 (6 bases). Trimming cost V 4 bases and J 4 bases, with 16 bases left between them. This CDR3 region has 15 residues. Germline lookup yields CDR1 LGHDT and CDR2 YNNKEL (reference sequence).

This clone showed up many times. V is TRBV20-1 and J is TRBJ2-1, with 12 bases identical to TRBD2. The CDR3 loop spans 14 amino acids. With 3 bases clipped from V and 6 bases from J, the junction kept 3 bases outside the gene matches. Germline CDR1 is DFQATT and CDR2 is SNEGSKA (reference sequence). CDR3 loop: CSASLAGGFNEQFF. DNA for the CDR3: TGCAGTGCTAGTCTAGCGGGAGGGTTCAATGAGCAGTTCTTC.

The chain couples TRBV11-3 to TRBJ2-1; D unclear. The CDR3 is 15 residues long. Germline V gene data show CDR1 as SGHNT and CDR2 as YENEEA. Deletions cut 0 bases from V and 0 bases from J, with 6 bases between. The CDR3: CASSLDPSSYNEQFF. CDR3 in DNA: TGTGCCAGCAGCTTAGACCCGAGCTCCTACAATGAGCAGTTCTTC.

The table lists this clone with a few counts. This chain joins TRBV19 and TRBJ1-3; unclear D gene. CDR3 length equals 14 residues. V was pared by 5 bases and J by 4 bases, with 12 bases between. Germline loops: CDR1 LNHDA, CDR2 SQIVND (reference sequence). Here the CDR3 DNA reads TGTGCCAGTAGTTCGGTGCGGCGAGGAAACACCATATATTTT. Encoded protein: CASSSVRRGNTIYF.

V and J are TRBV5-6 and TRBJ2-2; D is perhaps TRBD2 (5 bases). The V end was cut by 4 bases, the J end by 3 bases, with 10 bases between. The CDR3 is made up of 14 amino acids. Germline-derived CDR1 and CDR2 are SGHDT and YYEEEE. The CDR3 bases are TGTGCCAGCAGCCGCGGACTGTACACCGGGGAGCTGTTTTTT. This encodes CASSRGLYTGELFF.

The rearrangement links TRBV4-1 to TRBJ1-2; tentative D call: TRBD1 (5 bases). From germline, CDR1 is MGHRA and CDR2 YSYEKL. The CDR3 covers 18 residues. Trimming left V 5 bases short and J 4 bases short, with 26 bases between. CDR3 sequence: CASSSLFGGGFISYGYTF. The CDR3, as DNA: TGCGCCAGCAGCTCCCTTTTCGGGGGAGGTTTTATTAGCTATGGCTACACCTTC.

The chain couples TRBV29-1 to TRBJ2-6; D might be TRBD2 (5 bases). The CDR3 runs to 20 residues. The germline CDR1 and CDR2 sequences are SQVTM and ANQGSEA. V was clipped by 8 bases and J by 2 bases, with 31 bases between them. The CDR3 region is CSPGLGRAKNPKAGANVLTF. The CDR3 region has the DNA TGCAGCCCTGGACTCGGTAGGGCAAAAAATCCCAAAGCTGGGGCCAACGTCCTGACTTTC.

The chain recombines TRBV5-4 with TRBJ2-3; the D gene is possibly TRBD2 (6 bases). In germline, CDR1 is SGHNT, CDR2 YYREEE (reference sequence). There are 15 residues in the CDR3. V was trimmed by 0 bases and J by 1 base, leaving 9 bases between them. Here the CDR3 DNA reads TGTGCCAGCAGCTTGGATCCTAGCGGCACAGATACGCAGTATTTT. Amino acids: CASSLDPSGTDTQYF. Supplemented by reference TRBV5-4 and TRBJ2-3, the full variable domain reads ETGVTQSPTHLIKTRGQQVTLRCSSQSGHNTVSWYQQALGQGPQFIFQYYREEENGRGNFPPRFSGLQFPNYSSELNVNALELDDSALYLCASSLDPSGTDTQYFGPGTRLTVL.

This clone was seen more than once but under ten times. J is TRBJ1-3 and V is TRBV29-1, with 9 bases that match TRBD1. CDR1 and CDR2 from the germline V gene are SQVTM and ANQGSEA. Trimming cost V 2 bases and J 4 bases; bases outside gene matches: 6. The CDR3 totals 15 residues. CDR3 nucleotides: TGCAGCGTTGAACCACAGGGGGCAGGGGGAAACACCATATATTTT. Translated, it gives CSVEPQGAGGNTIYF.

The chain couples TRBV10-3 to TRBJ1-1; 7 bases agree with TRBD1. Germline CDR1 ENHRY, CDR2 SYGVKD. The CDR3 runs to 16 residues. With 1 base clipped from V and 4 bases from J, the junction kept 9 bases outside the gene matches. DNA of the CDR3: TGTGCCATCAGTGAGTTGGGGGGCGCAGGGGGCACTGAAGCTTTCTTT. It specifies CAISELGGAGGTEAFF.

The chain employs TRBV5-4 and TRBJ1-6; the match to TRBD1 covers 7 bases. The CDR3 is 15 residues long. V lost 0 bases and J lost 10; bases outside the gene matches: 7. Per the germline V gene, CDR1 is SGHNT and CDR2 is YYREEE (reference sequence). This chain's CDR3 is CASSLGGQINSPLHF. For the CDR3, the DNA is TGTGCCAGCAGCTTGGGGGGACAGATAAACTCACCCCTCCACTTT.

J is TRBJ2-5 and V is TRBV29-1; D is possibly TRBD1 (6 bases). Germline loops: CDR1 SQVTM, CDR2 ANQGSEA. Between the trimmed V and J ends, which lost 7 bases and 5 bases, there was a span of 11 bases. This CDR3 is built from 11 residues. CDR3 nucleotide sequence: TGCAGCGCCTCGAGGGGGGAGACCCAGTACTTC. It encodes CSASRGETQYF.

This clone was seen more than once but under ten times. This chain uses TRBV5-1 with TRBJ1-1; 7 nucleotides align to TRBD1. Germline V gene data show CDR1 as SGHRS and CDR2 as YFSETQ. This CDR3 comprises 12 residues. J was trimmed by 11 bases and V by 2 bases; bases with no gene match: 6. Here the CDR3 DNA reads TGCGCCAGCAGCTTAACAGGGGCGCGGGCTTTCTTT. It encodes CASSLTGARAFF.

The V call is TRBV7-2, the J call TRBJ1-5; a weak D match, TRBD1 (5 bases). Trimming took off 1 base at V and 2 bases at J, with 12 bases between the two ends. The CDR3 spans 16 residues. Germline V CDR1 and CDR2: SGHTA, FQGNSA. CDR3 region: CASSLVLGGGNQPQHF. In nucleotides, the CDR3 is TGTGCCAGCAGCTTAGTTTTGGGAGGGGGCAATCAGCCCCAGCATTTT.

V gene TRBV19 combines with J gene TRBJ2-7, with 9 bases matching TRBD1. There are 15 residues in the CDR3. The germline V gene encodes CDR1 LNHDA and CDR2 SQIVND (reference sequence). V gave up 0 bases and J gave up 11 bases; unmatched junction bases: 11. CDR3 coding DNA: TGTGCCAGTAGTATAGATCATCAAGATGGACAGGGGAAGTACTTC. Its translation: CASSIDHQDGQGKYF.

As concerns this clone: The junction differs from germline at one of its ends, possibly a read error. The chain recombines TRBV30 with TRBJ2-7, with D tentatively TRBD2 (6 bases). Per the germline V gene, CDR1 is GTSNPN and CDR2 is SVGIG (reference sequence). The CDR3 runs to 14 residues. The CDR3 loop reads CAATHTSFSNEQYF. Written as DNA, the CDR3 is TGTGCCGCAACACACACTAGCTTCTCCAACGAGCAGTACTTC.

The chain couples TRBV7-6 to TRBJ2-5, with D possibly matching TRBD2 (5 bases). Germline V gene lookup returns CDR1 SGHVS and CDR2 FNYEAQ. V was cut by 11 bases and J by 5 bases, with 12 bases left in between. The CDR3 runs 11 residues. The chain's CDR3 is CAVSGEETQYF. The CDR3 nucleotides are TGTGCCGTTAGTGGGGAGGAGACCCAGTACTTC.

This chain uses TRBV28 with TRBJ1-2, with D unclear. V dropped 8 bases and J dropped 0 bases, with 16 bases sitting between them. Germline V gene lookup returns CDR1 MDHEN and CDR2 SYDVKM. This CDR3 spans 15 amino acids. CDR3 coding DNA: TGTGCCAGCGCCCCGGGAGGGAAATCTAACTATGGCTACACCTTC. Translating it yields CASAPGGKSNYGYTF.

In this sample, this clone turned up a few times. The chain recombines TRBV6-5 with TRBJ1-6; 8 bases fit TRBD1. The germline CDR1 and CDR2 sequences are MNHEY and SVGAGI. The ends lost 6 bases at V and 1 base at J; junction bases unmatched: 2. The CDR3 runs 15 residues. CDR3 in DNA: TGTGCCAGCAGACGGACAGGGTCCTATAATTCACCCCTCCACTTT. It codes for CASRRTGSYNSPLHF.

The rearrangement uses TRBV29-1 and TRBJ2-2; D ambiguous. Germline V gives CDR1 SQVTM, CDR2 ANQGSEA. CDR3 size: 13 residues. The ends were cut back, 3 bases at V and 4 bases at J, with 9 bases in the middle. CDR3 coding DNA: TGCAGCGTTGATGTATCGGGCACCGGGGAGCTGTTTTTT. This codes for CSVDVSGTGELFF.

The chain is built from TRBV7-2 and TRBJ1-2; a weak D match, TRBD1 (6 bases). The CDR3 is 15 amino acids. V lost 6 bases, J lost 7 bases, and 21 bases lay in between. The germline gives CDR1 SGHTA, CDR2 FQGNSA. This chain's CDR3 is CASSSPGDGERGYTF. The CDR3 DNA reads as TGTGCCAGCAGTTCCCCAGGGGATGGTGAGCGTGGCTACACCTTC.

This clone has only one observation. The rearrangement joins TRBV18 to TRBJ1-2; 7 bases map to TRBD1. V shed 5 bases, J shed 4 bases, and the junction held 7 bases outside the gene matches. This CDR3 is built from 14 residues. Germline CDR1 and CDR2: KGHSH and LQKENI. Here the CDR3 DNA reads TGTGCCAGCTCAATCGAAGAGGGGGCCTATGGCTACACCTTC. Encoded protein: CASSIEEGAYGYTF.